This T cell receptor beta chain was identified in a study of T cells in Graves' hyperthyroidism and ophthalmopathy. Study details: Peripheral blood was drawn at first diagnosis, prior to all treatment. Study-wide points: Blood samples included most of the expanded thyroid clonotypes exceeding 0.001.

This clonotype has a handful of counts. Its target is not known. The investigators amplified TCR beta CDR3 regions from RNA transcripts. The study used the HTBI primer set for a first-round RT-PCR of the TCR CDR3. TCRdb fed the multiplex PCR reads into MiXCR, producing one record per CDR3 protein. The profile shows 390,000 or so distinct CDR3 sequences, roughly 14% of them singletons. Germline-derived CDR1 and CDR2 are DFQATT and SNEGSKA (reference sequence). The V gene lost 3 bases and the J gene lost 7 bases, with 10 bases spanning the gap. CDR3 size: 13 residues. Diagnoses were established using clinical symptoms, serum thyroxine and TRAb, thyroid ultrasound and orbital computed tomography. Out of over 9 ml of fresh peripheral blood came the PBMCs.

V and J are TRBV20-1 and TRBJ1-6; D call uncertain. This receptor was taken from a man aged 18 to 30 with Graves' ophthalmopathy. The sequenced sample was blood. As DNA, the CDR3 is TGCAGTGCTAGGAGATCTGGAAATTCACCCCTCCACTTT. The encoded protein is CSARRSGNSPLHF.